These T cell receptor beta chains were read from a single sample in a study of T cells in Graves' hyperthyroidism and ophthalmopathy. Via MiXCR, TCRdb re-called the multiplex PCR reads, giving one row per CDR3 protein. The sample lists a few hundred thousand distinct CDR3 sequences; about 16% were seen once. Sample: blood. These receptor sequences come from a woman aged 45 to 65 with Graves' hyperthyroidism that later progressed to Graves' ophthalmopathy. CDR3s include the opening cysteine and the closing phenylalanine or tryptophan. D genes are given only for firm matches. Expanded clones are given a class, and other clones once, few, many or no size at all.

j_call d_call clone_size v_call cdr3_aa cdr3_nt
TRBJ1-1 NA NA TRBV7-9 CASSSMDIANTEAFF TGTGCCAGCAGCTCAATGGACATAGCGAACACTGAAGCTTTCTTT
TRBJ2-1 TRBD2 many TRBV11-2 CASSLLGLKNNEQFF TGTGCCAGCAGCTTACTGGGACTAAAAAACAATGAGCAGTTCTTC
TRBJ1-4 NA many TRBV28 CASTSGGGTNEKLFF TGTGCCAGCACGTCGGGAGGTGGGACTAATGAAAAACTGTTTTTT
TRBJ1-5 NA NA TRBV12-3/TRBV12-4 CASSWGGTVHQPQHF TGTGCCAGCAGCTGGGGAGGGACGGTTCATCAGCCCCAGCATTTT
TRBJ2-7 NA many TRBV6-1 CASSTGLIRDREQYF TGTGCCAGCAGTACGGGTTTAATACGGGATCGCGAGCAGTACTTC
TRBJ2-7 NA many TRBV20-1 CSARVTGSSYEQYF TGCAGTGCTAGAGTAACAGGGAGCTCCTACGAGCAGTACTTC
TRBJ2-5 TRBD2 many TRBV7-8 CASSSSGRMVETQYF TGTGCCAGCAGCTCAAGCGGGAGGATGGTGGAGACCCAGTACTTC
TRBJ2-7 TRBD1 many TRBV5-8 CASSLGGQRSNEQYF TGTGCCAGCAGCTTGGGGGGACAGAGAAGCAACGAGCAGTACTTC
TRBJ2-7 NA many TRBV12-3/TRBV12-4 CASSLEAGAYEQYF TGTGCCAGCAGTTTGGAAGCAGGGGCCTACGAGCAGTACTTC
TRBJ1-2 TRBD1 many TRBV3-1 CASSRRETGNMYGYTF TGTGCCAGCAGCCGAAGAGAGACAGGGAATATGTATGGCTACACCTTC
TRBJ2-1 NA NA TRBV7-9 CASKEVGANEQFF TGTGCCAGCAAAGAGGTAGGGGCCAATGAGCAGTTCTTC
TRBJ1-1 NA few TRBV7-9 CASSLASVGEAFF TGTGCCAGCAGCTTAGCCTCGGTAGGTGAAGCTTTCTTT
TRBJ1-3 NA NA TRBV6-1 CASTVRGPGNTIYF TGTGCCAGCACCGTCAGGGGCCCTGGAAACACCATATATTTT
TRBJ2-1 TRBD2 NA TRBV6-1 CASKVGGRAGVGQFF TGTGCCAGCAAGGTGGGCGGGAGGGCCGGGGTGGGGCAGTTCTTC
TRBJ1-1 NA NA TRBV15 CATRRELNTEAFF TGTGCCACTAGACGGGAACTCAACACTGAAGCTTTCTTT
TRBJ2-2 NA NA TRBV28 CASRPINMNTGELFF TGTGCCAGCAGACCTATAAACATGAACACCGGGGAGCTGTTTTTT
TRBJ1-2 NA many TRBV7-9 CASSSKRVNYGYTF TGTGCCAGCAGCTCAAAGCGGGTTAACTATGGCTACACCTTC
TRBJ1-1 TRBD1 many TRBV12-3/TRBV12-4 CASSTTRWDSNTEAFF TGTGCCAGCAGTACCACCAGATGGGACAGCAACACTGAAGCTTTCTTT
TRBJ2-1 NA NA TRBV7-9 CASSKGDGNLGFF TGTGCCAGCAGCAAAGGGGACGGGAATCTTGGGTTCTTC
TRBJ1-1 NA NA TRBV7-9 CASSFHRTALENTEAFF TGTGCCAGCAGCTTTCACAGGACCGCACTCGAAAACACTGAAGCTTTCTTT
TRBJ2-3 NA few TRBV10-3 CAISDGGKGTDTQYF TGTGCCATCAGTGACGGGGGAAAAGGCACAGATACGCAGTATTTT
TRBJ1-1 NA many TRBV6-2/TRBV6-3 CAVRHTNTEAFF TGTGCAGTTAGACATACAAACACTGAAGCTTTCTTT
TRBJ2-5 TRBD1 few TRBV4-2 CASSQTGGETQYF TGTGCCAGCAGCCAGACAGGGGGAGAGACCCAGTACTTC
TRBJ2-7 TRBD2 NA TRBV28 CASSLVGGPVLEQYF TGTGCCAGCAGTTTAGTGGGAGGGCCGGTTCTCGAGCAGTACTTC
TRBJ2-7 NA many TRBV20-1 CSARSDGYEQYF TGCAGTGCTAGGTCGGACGGCTACGAGCAGTACTTC